These 7 T cell receptor beta chains share one sample of origin, sequenced in a study of blood T cell repertoires in COVID-19. The table came from immunoSEQ multiplex PCR; TCRdb's copy has only in-frame clones and leaves some out. The sample carries 200,000 to 250,000 clones, about four fifths recorded once. Specimen: PBMCs or T cells enriched from blood (not recorded which). The receptor source for this set is a woman aged 40 to 50 who had been exposed to COVID-19.

The V call is TRBV5-8, the J call TRBJ1-5; 7 bases agree with TRBD1. This CDR3 comprises 16 residues. Unmatched junction bases numbered 13, after V lost 2 bases and J lost 8 bases. Germline V gene lookup returns CDR1 SGHTS and CDR2 YDEGEE. The CDR3 loop is CASSFLLGQAGEPQHF. DNA for the CDR3: TGTGCCAGCAGCTTCCTCCTCGGACAGGCTGGCGAGCCCCAGCATTTT.

The V and J genes are TRBV6-2 or TRBV6-3 and TRBJ2-7; 9 nucleotides align to TRBD1. Losses at the gene ends were 5 bases for V and 4 bases for J; bases not matched to a gene: 9. Germline loops: CDR1 MNHEY, CDR2 SVGEGT. The length of the CDR3 is 15 residues. The CDR3 nucleotides read TGTGCCAGCAGTCCGACAGGGGGTACGTCGTACGAGCAGTACTTC. This gives the protein CASSPTGGTSYEQYF.

This clone was seen a single time. This rearrangement joins TRBV4-3 to TRBJ1-5; 8 nucleotides agree with TRBD1. Germline CDR1 reads LGHNA; CDR2 reads YSLEER. CDR3 length: 15 residues. The V and J ends lost 3 bases and 3 bases, in that order; junction bases with no gene match: 4. This CDR3 reads CASSQLTGVNQPQHF. The CDR3 DNA follows: TGCGCCAGCAGCCAGTTGACAGGGGTCAATCAGCCCCAGCATTTT.

The rearrangement links TRBV10-2 to TRBJ2-7; TRBD1 matches 8 bases. CDR1 WSHSY and CDR2 SAAADI come from the germline V gene. V was pared by 7 bases and J by 0 bases, with 8 bases of the junction left unmatched. CDR3 length equals 15 residues. In nucleotides, the CDR3 is TGCGCCAGCATAGACCGGGACAGGCTCTCCTACGAGCAGTACTTC. Its translation is CASIDRDRLSYEQYF.

The chain uses TRBV4-2 and TRBJ1-6, with 8 bases lining up with TRBD1. J gave up 7 bases and V 0 bases, and 2 bases lay outside the gene matches. This CDR3 contains 15 residues. Germline V gene sequence: CDR1 LGHNA, CDR2 YNFKEQ. In nucleotides, the CDR3 is TGTGCCAGCAGCCAAGATACAGGGGGGAATTCACCCCTCCACTTT. Translated, it gives CASSQDTGGNSPLHF.

The genes are TRBV19 and TRBJ1-2; D unresolved. Trimming pared 7 bases from V and 7 bases from J, leaving 31 bases between. The germline V gene has CDR1 LNHDA and CDR2 SQIVND (reference sequence). This CDR3 is built from 18 residues. The CDR3 bases are TGTGCCAGTAAACCTCCCCGTTTGGCCCCGAGGCCCATTAGTGGCTACACCTTC. Translating gives CASKPPRLAPRPISGYTF.

The V and J genes are TRBV6-5 and TRBJ1-2, with 7 bases aligning to TRBD1. This CDR3 region has 14 residues. The germline V gene encodes CDR1 MNHEY and CDR2 SVGAGI. The V and J ends lost 7 bases and 3 bases, in that order; junction bases with no gene match: 8. CDR3 sequence reads: CASKLGGADYGYTF. Written as DNA, the CDR3 is TGTGCCAGCAAGCTAGGGGGCGCGGACTATGGCTACACCTTC.